Each of the 29 T cell receptor beta chains below was sequenced from the same sample in a study of T cells after posttransplantation cyclophosphamide. Produced via immunoSEQ multiplex PCR; TCRdb's table is partial and in-frame only. This sample comprises about 7,700 clones, none seen once only. A marrow graft followed busulfan-fludarabine conditioning, with cyclophosphamide on days +3 and +4. The specimen was PBMCs, collected 90 to 100 days after allogeneic stem cell transplant with posttransplant cyclophosphamide. These receptors were taken from a female patient in her 60s who received an allogeneic stem cell transplant from an unrelated donor, was CMV-positive, and had acute GVHD only. Some of these T cells may belong to the graft donor.

This clone was detected ten times or more. V usage is TRBV4-1 and J usage is TRBJ2-3; 7 positions agree with TRBD2. The V segment lost 0 bases and the J segment 4 bases; nucleotides outside the gene matches: 7. Germline values: CDR1 MGHRA, CDR2 YSYEKL. The CDR3 is 16 amino acids. CDR3 region: CASSQDPRGVADTQYF. Here the CDR3 DNA reads TGCGCCAGCAGCCAAGATCCCCGGGGGGTAGCAGATACGCAGTATTTT.

In its sample, this clone was seen many times. The chain is built from TRBV15 and TRBJ2-2, with D perhaps TRBD1 (5 bases). V shed 0 bases and J shed 7 bases, with 15 bases lying between them. In germline, CDR1 is LNHNV, CDR2 YYDKDF (reference sequence). The CDR3 extends over 16 amino acids. CDR3 region: CATSRDPGRVGGELFF. The DNA for the CDR3 is TGTGCCACCAGCAGAGATCCCGGCAGGGTTGGCGGGGAGCTGTTTTTT.

Within the sample, this clone is medium-sized (0.01 to 0.1%). The chain carries TRBV5-4 and TRBJ2-7; D gene uncertain. With 0 bases removed from V and 1 base from J, the gap between germline ends came to 5 bases. The germline V gene has CDR1 SGHNT and CDR2 YYREEE (reference sequence). The CDR3 is 13 amino acids. The CDR3 region is CASSLDRSYEQYF. CDR3 DNA sequence: TGTGCCAGCAGCTTGGACAGATCCTACGAGCAGTACTTC.

This clone was picked up many times. The rearrangement joins TRBV7-8 to TRBJ1-5, with D unclear. V lost 3 bases and J 11 bases, leaving 11 bases between the germline ends. This CDR3 spans 12 amino acids. Germline loops: CDR1 SGHVS, CDR2 FQNEAQ. The CDR3 DNA is TGTGCCAGCAGCTTGTTACACCTCACCCAGCATTTT. It specifies CASSLLHLTQHF.

This clone has at least ten counts. V is TRBV4-2 and J is TRBJ1-3; TRBD1 might be the D (5 bases). Between the trimmed V and J ends, which lost 1 base and 0 bases, there was a span of 13 bases. The CDR3 loop spans 17 amino acids. Germline V gene sequence: CDR1 LGHNA, CDR2 YNFKEQ. The CDR3 protein is CASSQGILRGSGNTIYF. In nucleotides, the CDR3 is TGTGCCAGCAGCCAAGGGATCCTTAGGGGCTCTGGAAACACCATATATTTT.

This clone appeared many times. The rearrangement links TRBV18 to TRBJ1-6; D possibly corresponds to TRBD1 (5 bases). Germline V gene sequence: CDR1 KGHSH, CDR2 LQKENI. This CDR3 has 21 residues. Deletions cut 2 bases from V and 10 bases from J, with 33 bases between. The CDR3 sequence: CASSPSRTDSGPDLRYSPLHF. In nucleotides, the CDR3 is TGTGCCAGCTCACCATCGCGTACCGATTCAGGGCCAGACCTTCGGTACTCACCCCTCCACTTT.

This clone was detected a few times. The V call is TRBV5-1, the J call TRBJ2-1, with 10 bases fitting TRBD2. CDR1 SGHRS and CDR2 YFSETQ come from the germline V gene. The CDR3 spans 17 residues. V lost 0 bases and J lost 5; bases outside the gene matches: 8. CDR3 sequence: CASSLAVQAGGHNEQFF. The CDR3 DNA reads as TGCGCCAGCAGCTTGGCAGTTCAAGCGGGGGGGCACAATGAGCAGTTCTTC. The whole variable domain, remainder taken from reference TRBV5-1 and TRBJ2-1, is KAGVTQTPRYLIKTRGQQVTLSCSPISGHRSVSWYQQTPGQGLQFLFEYFSETQRNKGNFPGRFSGRQFSNSRSEMNVSTLELGDSALYLCASSLAVQAGGHNEQFFGPGTRLTVL.

This clone was detected a few times. The CDR3 DNA sequence: TGTGCCAGCAGTGTACCGGGACAGGGGTTGCCCGGGGAGCTGTTTTTT. The encoded protein is CASSVPGQGLPGELFF. The chain has TRBV2 and TRBJ2-2, with TRBD1 matching over 10 bases. Germline lookup yields CDR1 SNHLY and CDR2 FYNNEI. There are 16 residues in the CDR3. After removal of 4 bases from V and 6 bases from J, the junction contained 8 bases not matched to a gene.

This clone showed up just a few times. The chain uses TRBV12-3 or TRBV12-4 and TRBJ2-5; 10 bases are shared with TRBD2. The CDR3 contains 13 residues. Unmatched junction bases numbered 4, after V lost 6 bases and J lost 6 bases. The CDR3 DNA is TGTGCCAGCAGACCAGCGGGGGGGAAGACCCAGTACTTC. This sequence encodes CASRPAGGKTQYF.

In this sample, this clone turned up a few times. The chain uses TRBV12-3 or TRBV12-4 and TRBJ2-5; D possibly corresponds to TRBD1 (5 bases). V lost 1 base and J lost 6, with 12 bases in between. The CDR3 is made up of 14 amino acids. CDR3 sequence: CASSLVPGSKTQYF. Here the CDR3 DNA reads TGTGCCAGCAGTTTAGTCCCAGGGTCGAAGACCCAGTACTTC.

This clone was detected ten times or more. The V call is TRBV25-1, the J call TRBJ1-6; 8 nucleotides line up with TRBD1. This CDR3 comprises 14 residues. Per the germline V gene, CDR1 is MGHDK and CDR2 is SYGVNS. V lost 8 bases and J lost 7; bases outside the gene matches: 7. The CDR3 bases are TGTGCCAGCGGGTGGACAGGGAACAATTCACCCCTCCACTTT. This translates into CASGWTGNNSPLHF.

J is TRBJ2-3 and V is TRBV30, with 7 bases that match TRBD1. With 1 base clipped from V and 5 bases from J, the junction kept 6 bases outside the gene matches. Germline values: CDR1 GTSNPN, CDR2 SVGIG (reference sequence). The CDR3 spans 14 residues. This CDR3 is CAWSALNRGDTQYF. CDR3 coding DNA: TGTGCCTGGAGTGCCCTGAACAGGGGAGATACGCAGTATTTT. Full variable domain (missing parts from reference TRBV30 and TRBJ2-3): SQTIHQWPATLVQPVGSPLSLECTVEGTSNPNLYWYRQAAGRGLQLLFYSVGIGQISSEVPQNLSASRPQDRQFILSSKKLLLSDSGFYLCAWSALNRGDTQYFGPGTRLTVL.

This chain connects TRBV9 to TRBJ1-2; D is unresolved. Germline-derived CDR1 and CDR2 are SGDLS and YYNGEE. Trimming left V 2 bases short and J 4 bases short, with 9 bases between. The CDR3 extends over 13 amino acids. DNA of the CDR3: TGTGCCAGCAGCGTCCAGGAAGGCTATGGCTACACCTTC. Its protein product is CASSVQEGYGYTF.

This clone was found many times. The chain combines TRBV5-5 with TRBJ1-2; 12 bases line up with TRBD1. The germline V gene encodes CDR1 SGHKS and CDR2 YYEKEE (reference sequence). With 2 bases clipped from V and 7 bases from J, the junction kept 3 bases outside the gene matches. The CDR3 length is 14 residues. CDR3 loop: CASSLGTGGSGYTF. As DNA, the CDR3 is TGTGCCAGCAGCTTAGGGACAGGGGGCTCTGGCTACACCTTC. Full variable domain (remainder filled in from reference TRBV5-5 and TRBJ1-2): DAGVTQSPTHLIKTRGQQVTLRCSPISGHKSVSWYQQVLGQGPQFIFQYYEKEERGRGNFPDRFSARQFPNYSSELNVNALLLGDSALYLCASSLGTGGSGYTFGSGTRLTVV.

Only a few counts were recorded for this clone. The rearrangement uses TRBV7-8 and TRBJ2-1; 13 bases align to TRBD2. Losses at the gene ends were 3 bases for V and 2 bases for J; bases not matched to a gene: 1. CDR1 and CDR2 (germline): SGHVS, FQNEAQ. The CDR3 sequence is 16 residues long. CDR3 protein: CASSFTSGRAYNEQFF. CDR3 in DNA: TGTGCCAGCAGCTTTACTAGCGGGAGGGCCTACAATGAGCAGTTCTTC. The variable domain in full, with the rest retrieved from reference TRBV7-8 and TRBJ2-1, is GAGVSQSPRYKVAKRGQDVALRCDPISGHVSLFWYQQALGQGPEFLTYFQNEAQLDKSGLPSDRFFAERPEGSVSTLKIQRTQQEDSAVYLCASSFTSGRAYNEQFFGPGTRLTVL.

This clone was detected many times. The chain combines TRBV19 with TRBJ1-3, with D tentatively TRBD1 (6 bases). This CDR3 contains 14 residues. Trimming stripped 7 bases from V and 8 bases from J, with 18 bases between. CDR1 is LNHDA, CDR2 SQIVND, per germline (reference sequence). The CDR3 DNA sequence: TGTGCCAGTAAGGGGGACATCGGTCTGGACACCATATATTTT. Translating gives CASKGDIGLDTIYF.

This clone was counted ten times or more. This sequence joins TRBV6-5 and TRBJ2-7; D gene uncertain. V lost 7 bases, J lost 4 bases, and 20 bases lay in between. CDR3 length: 15 residues. In germline, CDR1 is MNHEY, CDR2 SVGAGI. The CDR3 region is CASTHRGRVAYEQYF. The CDR3 coding sequence is TGTGCCAGCACTCACCGCGGCAGAGTTGCGTACGAGCAGTACTTC.

This clone was recorded many times. V usage is TRBV5-6 and J usage is TRBJ1-1, with D perhaps TRBD1 (6 bases). Trimming pared 0 bases from V and 11 bases from J, leaving 8 bases between. Per germline, CDR1 SGHDT and CDR2 YYEEEE. There are 11 residues in the CDR3. This CDR3 reads CASSLAGDAFF. Here the CDR3 DNA reads TGTGCCAGCAGCTTGGCAGGGGACGCTTTCTTT.

This clone was counted at least ten times. This chain connects TRBV11-2 to TRBJ2-3, with a possible D match to TRBD1 (5 bases). The germline V gene has CDR1 SGHAT and CDR2 FQNNGV. Between the trimmed V and J ends, which lost 3 bases and 10 bases, there was a span of 20 bases. The CDR3 covers 15 residues. The CDR3 loop reads CASSFPGMGLEAQYF. The CDR3 DNA reads as TGTGCCAGCAGCTTTCCAGGGATGGGATTAGAGGCGCAGTATTTT.

This clone has a count of ten or more. The chain uses TRBV14 and TRBJ2-7; 7 nucleotides agree with TRBD1. V trimming: 3 bases; J trimming: 2 bases; junction bases outside the gene matches: 1. This CDR3 spans 13 amino acids. Germline loops: CDR1 SGHDN, CDR2 FVKESK. Written as DNA, the CDR3 is TGTGCCAGCAGCCAGACAGGGCCCTACGAGCAGTACTTC. It is translated as CASSQTGPYEQYF.

This clone was seen ten or more times. The CDR3 is CASSPTSGQPQHF. The CDR3 DNA reads TGTGCCAGCTCACCGACGTCAGGTCAGCCCCAGCATTTT. The chain combines TRBV18 with TRBJ1-5; D remains unclear. CDR3 length equals 13 residues. The germline gives CDR1 KGHSH, CDR2 LQKENI. V was shortened by 3 bases and J by 6 bases, with 9 bases between the two germline ends.

In its sample, this clone was seen many times. This rearrangement joins TRBV6-1 to TRBJ2-7; 10 nucleotides match TRBD2. The CDR3 runs to 14 residues. Losses at the gene ends were 3 bases for V and 3 bases for J; bases not matched to a gene: 2. Germline V gene sequence: CDR1 MNHNS, CDR2 SASEGT. Here the CDR3 DNA reads TGTGCCAGCAGTGAGAGCGGGAGGGGCTACGAGCAGTACTTC. Residues: CASSESGRGYEQYF.

The table lists this clone with a few counts. This rearrangement joins TRBV9 to TRBJ1-1, with D tentatively TRBD1 (6 bases). There are 14 residues in the CDR3. Germline CDR1 reads SGDLS; CDR2 reads YYNGEE. Between the trimmed V and J ends, which lost 4 bases and 0 bases, there was a span of 10 bases. The CDR3 DNA sequence: TGTGCCAGCAGCAAGGACAGAATGAACACTGAAGCTTTCTTT. This gives the protein CASSKDRMNTEAFF.

The chain joins TRBV5-1 to TRBJ2-2; 14 bases agree with TRBD2. J was trimmed by 4 bases and V by 4 bases; bases with no gene match: 6. Germline V lookup: CDR1 SGHRS, CDR2 YFSETQ. CDR3 length equals 17 residues. The CDR3 loop is CASSGGLAGGLTGELFF. In nucleotides, the CDR3 is TGCGCCAGCAGCGGCGGACTAGCGGGGGGTCTCACCGGGGAGCTGTTTTTT.

By share of the sample, this clone is medium-sized. DNA of the CDR3: TGTGCCATCAGTCCCAACAATCAGCCCCAGCATTTT. This codes for CAISPNNQPQHF. The V gene is TRBV10-3, the J gene TRBJ1-5; D is unresolved. This CDR3 comprises 12 residues. Trimming cost V 5 bases and J 3 bases, with 5 bases left between them. Germline V gene data show CDR1 as ENHRY and CDR2 as SYGVKD.

This clone has only a few counts. CDR3 protein: CASSERGGVSDTQYF. In DNA, the CDR3 is TGCGCCAGCAGCGAACGCGGGGGAGTCTCAGATACGCAGTATTTT. The rearrangement uses TRBV5-1 and TRBJ2-3, with 7 bases aligning to TRBD2. V gave up 4 bases and J gave up 4 bases; unmatched junction bases: 9. CDR1 and CDR2 (germline): SGHRS, YFSETQ. The CDR3 contains 15 residues.

Many counts were recorded for this clone. The gene calls are TRBV5-1 and TRBJ2-5, with D maybe TRBD1 (6 bases). The CDR3 has 12 residues. CDR1 is SGHRS, CDR2 YFSETQ, per germline. Trimming removed 3 bases from V and 5 bases from J, with 8 bases in between. DNA of the CDR3: TGCGCCAGCAGCTCAGGGGTGGAGACCCAGTACTTC. Translated, it gives CASSSGVETQYF.

This sequence joins TRBV29-1 and TRBJ1-2; D unresolved. Germline lookup yields CDR1 SQVTM and CDR2 ANQGSEA. V lost 6 bases and J lost 6, with 17 bases in between. The CDR3 is 13 residues long. The CDR3 DNA sequence: TGCAGCGTCAGAGACGGTTTAAGGGATGGCTACACCTTC. The encoded protein is CSVRDGLRDGYTF.

This clone was observed a handful of times. V and J are TRBV29-1 and TRBJ1-2; TRBD1 matches 7 bases. This CDR3 is 11 amino acids long. Germline lookup yields CDR1 SQVTM and CDR2 ANQGSEA. Losses at the gene ends were 0 bases for V and 11 bases for J; bases not matched to a gene: 3. The DNA for the CDR3 is TGCAGCGTTGAAGAGGGACAGTGGTACACCTTC. Residues: CSVEEGQWYTF.